This T cell receptor beta chain was sequenced for a study of response to subunit inactivated influenza vaccine (dated by TCRdb to 2017 to 2018). Concerning the study at large: Deep quantitative profiling of the T cell receptor repertoire was used in the study to follow responses to a trivalent subunit inactivated influenza vaccine. Findings and caveats that apply to the study as a whole: According to the authors, only a limited number of new T cells may be recruited by each seasonal influenza vaccination.

V trim: 3 bases; J trim: 2 bases; unmatched bases: 12. Taken from the germline V gene, the CDR1 and CDR2 loops are SGHAT and FQNNGV. Spanning cysteine to phenylalanine, the CDR3 consists of 18 amino acids. Only the CDR3 DNA is retained, 54 bases long and in frame from the first base. This clonotype was observed a handful of times. Its antigen is still unknown. Within one base of it there is no much larger clone, and no base qualities were kept. To prepare the library, RT-PCR was applied. The sequencer listed for this sample is Illumina HiSeq 2500. TCRdb cleaned the public reads at Q25 with fastp, built clones with MiXCR and kept in-frame beta chains. Every entry covers one CDR3 protein and lists the most common genes and DNA from its rows. Recorded for this sample are roughly 540,000 distinct CDR3 sequences; roughly 23% of them occurred a single time. 2.5% to 3% of the sample is in the top ten clones.

This same sample was also part of a study on T cells expressing NK-cell markers. The second paper states: 5'RACE template switching, by which a universal primer site and unique molecular identifiers were added, was used to make TCR beta cDNA libraries. Three sorted T-cell subsets (CD3+CD56+NKG2C+, CD3+CD56+NKG2C- and CD3+CD56-NKG2C+) from about 8 donors had their TCR beta-chain repertoires profiled. Of the eight sequenced donors, seven were found to be HCMV-seropositive and one was found to be HCMV-seronegative. To restrict sorting to alphabetaTCR-expressing T cells, an anti-gammadeltaTCR antibody was added in several experiments. In a handful of donors, the dominant CD3+CD56+NKG2C+ clonotypes ranked among the top 10 CD8+ clonotypes, making up about 1.0-7.5% of CD8+ T cells. Those dominant clonotypes were again the most abundant among CD3+CD56-NKG2C+ cells in a handful of donors, at about 28.3-65%. It remained unclear whether the expanded NKG2C-expressing T cell clones were specific for HCMV antigens. The study sequenced eight donors, all healthy volunteers chosen at random: three men and five women. A commercial ELISA kit detecting HCMV-specific IgG in serum was used to determine HCMV serostatus. Peripheral blood mononuclear cells were isolated from blood by Ficoll density gradient centrifugation. Magnetic immunoseparation with Miltenyi isolation kits was used to isolate CD4+ and CD8+ T cells from PBMC. cDNA synthesis was primed from the TCR beta constant segment and was followed by two successive PCR amplification steps. The libraries were sequenced on Illumina HiSeq 2000/2500, MiSeq or NextSeq, producing 2 x 150 bp reads. MIGEC handled demultiplexing of the reads and grouping by UMI, while MiTCR was used to assemble and quantify clonotypes. To remove erroneous sequences, TCR cDNA sequences were retained only when supported by two or more reads. The tcR package was used for downstream repertoire analysis, with clonotypes matched between fractions based on CDR3 nucleotide sequence plus V segment. VDJmatch was used to annotate antigen specificity against VDJdb, with one amino acid substitution allowed in CDR3.

This sequence uses TRBV11-2 and TRBJ2-3; 9 bases in between match TRBD1. The source is a man aged 45-65 years who received an inactivated influenza vaccine. Donor details come from another sample of the same person, matched by shared clones. The sequencing used CD4+ T cells sorted from PBMCs, collected 11 to 12 days after vaccination. The CDR3 in this case is CASSLGPTGQGYTDTQYF. DNA sequence: TGTGCCAGCAGCTTGGGGCCGACGGGACAGGGATACACAGATACGCAGTATTTT.